This TCR beta chain came from a study of cytomegalovirus exposure and HLA in healthy donors. 13 Jbeta primers and 60 Vbeta primers were used for the PCR. Sequencing was performed with immunoSEQ multiplex PCR; in TCRdb, only in-frame clones are kept and a portion is missing. The table shows over 150,000 clones, with 85% occurring only once. The ends were cut back, 4 bases at V and 4 bases at J, with 13 bases in the middle. The germline V gene has CDR1 GTSNPN and CDR2 SVGIG (reference sequence). The CDR3 is 13 amino acids. The sample was PBMCs. The chain links TRBV30 to TRBJ1-2; no clear D gene. This receptor was taken from a boy younger than 10 in good health and CMV-seronegative. This CDR3 is CAWTEGGFYGYTF. The CDR3 DNA reads as TGTGCCTGGACTGAGGGAGGTTTCTATGGCTACACCTTC.